These 11 T cell receptor beta chains originate from one sample sequenced in a study of T cells in localized non-small cell lung cancer. Here immunoSEQ multiplex PCR was the method, and the copy in TCRdb shows in-frame clones only, minus some. This table has under 70,000 clones, about nine tenths appearing once. This sample comprised peripheral blood, obtained before any cancer treatment. These receptors were obtained from a woman between 35 and 70 years old with stage I lung adenocarcinoma.

This clone was detected a few times. In DNA, the CDR3 is TGTGCCAGCAGGACCCAGTGGGCTTACTATGGCTACACCTTC. This gives the protein CASRTQWAYYGYTF. The genes are TRBV6-5 and TRBJ1-2; no definite D call. Trimming shortened V by 6 bases and J by 3 bases, and 14 bases separated the two germline ends. CDR1 MNHEY and CDR2 SVGAGI come from the germline V gene. This CDR3 comprises 14 residues.

The CDR3 DNA reads as TGTGCCAGCAGCCCGCAGGCCAGCCAGAGAGAGACCCAGTACTTC. It codes for CASSPQASQRETQYF. The V gene is TRBV9, the J gene TRBJ2-5, with D unresolved. CDR1 is SGDLS and CDR2 is YYNGEE in the germline V gene. This CDR3 spans 15 amino acids. The V end was cut by 4 bases, the J end by 4 bases, with 17 bases between.

This chain joins TRBV30 and TRBJ1-5; the D gene is possibly TRBD1 (5 bases). CDR3 size: 14 residues. Per germline, CDR1 GTSNPN and CDR2 SVGIG (reference sequence). The V end was cut by 5 bases, the J end by 1 base, with 12 bases between. CDR3 nucleotides: TGTGCCTGGGGGACCTGGGGCAGCAATCAGCCCCAGCATTTT. Translating gives CAWGTWGSNQPQHF.

The rearrangement joins TRBV7-2 to TRBJ2-5; 9 bases match TRBD1. The CDR3 spans 15 residues. The V gene end was trimmed by 5 bases and the J gene end by 3 bases; junction bases not matched to a gene: 7. Germline V gives CDR1 SGHTA, CDR2 FQGNSA. The chain's CDR3 is CASSPGQGLKETQYF. CDR3 DNA: TGTGCCAGCAGCCCAGGACAGGGGTTGAAAGAGACCCAGTACTTC. Full variable domain (rest looked up from reference TRBV7-2 and TRBJ2-5): GAGVSQSPSNKVTEKGKDVELRCDPISGHTALYWYRQSLGQGLEFLIYFQGNSAPDKSGLPSDRFSAERTGGSVSTLTIQRTQQEDSAVYLCASSPGQGLKETQYFGPGTRLLVL.

V gene TRBV6-5 combines with J gene TRBJ2-7; TRBD2 agrees at 7 bases. V gave up 2 bases and J gave up 6 bases; unmatched junction bases: 4. The CDR3 sequence is 13 residues long. Germline lookup yields CDR1 MNHEY and CDR2 SVGAGI. DNA of the CDR3: TGTGCCAGCAGTTACCCACTAGCGTTCGAGCAGTACTTC. Translated: CASSYPLAFEQYF.

This clone was observed a single time. The V call is TRBV6-5, the J call TRBJ1-2, with 8 bases matching TRBD1. Germline V gives CDR1 MNHEY, CDR2 SVGAGI. This CDR3 contains 15 residues. V shed 4 bases, J shed 4 bases, and the junction held 8 bases outside the gene matches. The CDR3: CASSLGQGAPYGYTF. CDR3 DNA: TGTGCCAGCAGTTTAGGACAGGGAGCCCCCTATGGCTACACCTTC.

This chain joins TRBV7-7 and TRBJ2-5; 9 bases are shared with TRBD1. Losses at the gene ends were 5 bases for V and 5 bases for J; bases not matched to a gene: 9. Germline assignment: CDR1 SSHAT and CDR2 FNYEAQ (reference sequence). This CDR3 contains 15 residues. The CDR3 sequence: CASSVGDRETETQYF. The CDR3 DNA reads TGTGCCAGCAGCGTGGGGGACAGGGAGACGGAGACCCAGTACTTC.

This clone was counted between two and nine times. The chain has TRBV28 and TRBJ2-2, with D possibly being TRBD2 (5 bases). The V and J ends lost 8 bases and 3 bases respectively, with 7 bases between them. Germline assignment: CDR1 MDHEN and CDR2 SYDVKM. The CDR3 is made up of 12 amino acids. DNA for the CDR3: TGTGCCAGCTGGGGAGACACCGGGGAGCTGTTTTTT. Its translation is CASWGDTGELFF.

The chain employs TRBV6-5 and TRBJ2-5, with 7 bases fitting TRBD1. This CDR3 has 14 amino acids. Germline V CDR1 and CDR2: MNHEY, SVGAGI. V lost 5 bases and J lost 4; bases outside the gene matches: 7. DNA of the CDR3: TGTGCCAGCAGTAGACAGGGACGGGGAGAGACCCAGTACTTC. The encoded protein is CASSRQGRGETQYF.

CDR3 sequence (DNA): TGCAGCGTTGTAGCTGGGACAGCCGAAAAACTGTTTTTT. Translation: CSVVAGTAEKLFF. The chain couples TRBV29-1 to TRBJ1-4, with 7 bases that match TRBD1. This CDR3 has 13 residues. The germline V gene has CDR1 SQVTM and CDR2 ANQGSEA. V was clipped by 4 bases and J by 8 bases; unmatched bases: 7.

The rearrangement uses TRBV5-6 and TRBJ1-1; tentative D call: TRBD1 (6 bases). Trimming shortened V by 4 bases and J by 3 bases, and 10 bases separated the two germline ends. This CDR3 has 13 residues. Germline CDR1 SGHDT, CDR2 YYEEEE. CDR3 in DNA: TGTGCCAGCAGCGGGGCAGGGGACACTGAAGCTTTCTTT. It translates to CASSGAGDTEAFF.